This is a list of T cell receptor beta chains from one sample in a study of radiotherapy plus CTLA-4 blockade in lung cancer. Clones were sequenced by immunoSEQ multiplex PCR, and TCRdb holds only the in-frame ones, with some missing. The sample lists over 70,000 clones, approximately 86% occurring once. Sequencing was performed on peripheral blood, taken from a patient treated with radiotherapy plus ipilimumab. The source of these receptors is a human donor with non-small cell lung cancer who had a partial response to radiotherapy plus ipilimumab. Both conserved end residues are part of each CDR3. A D gene is named only where the DNA matches it firmly. Clone size is stated in some rows and not others, as once, few, many or a class when expanded.

clone size	CDR3 length	V gene	J gene	D gene	CDR3 protein	CDR3 DNA
NA	12	TRBV6-5	TRBJ1-6	NA	CAISSGGSPLHF	TGTGCCATAAGCAGTGGGGGCTCACCCCTCCACTTT
few	15	TRBV29-1	TRBJ1-2	NA	CSVEGPSLQGYGYTF	TGCAGCGTTGAAGGACCGAGTCTACAGGGCTATGGCTACACCTTC
NA	12	TRBV19	TRBJ2-5	TRBD1	CASKDRGETQYF	TGTGCCAGTAAGGACAGGGGAGAGACCCAGTACTTC
NA	13	TRBV4-3	TRBJ2-5	NA	CASSPQGLSAQYF	TGCGCCAGCAGCCCCCAGGGACTGTCGGCCCAGTACTTC
NA	16	TRBV7-8	TRBJ2-1	TRBD2	CASSLQTSGTTGEQFF	TGTGCCAGCAGCCTACAAACTAGCGGGACAACGGGTGAGCAGTTCTTC
NA	15	TRBV30	TRBJ2-7	NA	CAWKQGGGQTYEQYF	TGTGCCTGGAAACAGGGCGGGGGCCAAACCTACGAGCAGTACTTC
NA	11	TRBV28	TRBJ1-1	NA	CASSADRKAFF	TGTGCCAGCAGTGCTGACAGGAAGGCTTTCTTT
NA	16	TRBV6-1	TRBJ2-7	TRBD1	CASSERTGLLVDEQYF	TGTGCCAGCAGTGAACGGACAGGTCTTCTGGTAGACGAGCAGTACTTC
NA	15	TRBV5-1	TRBJ1-1	TRBD1	CASGRGQGGYTEAFF	TGCGCCAGCGGCCGGGGACAGGGGGGATACACTGAAGCTTTCTTT
few	15	TRBV11-2	TRBJ1-4	TRBD1	CASSLPTGIGEKLFF	TGTGCCAGCAGCTTACCGACAGGGATAGGCGAAAAACTGTTTTTT
NA	15	TRBV6-1	TRBJ2-6	TRBD1	CASSVGQAGANVLTF	TGTGCCAGCAGTGTAGGACAGGCTGGGGCCAACGTCCTGACTTTC
NA	15	TRBV4-1	TRBJ1-1	TRBD1	CASSQGRGLNTEAFF	TGCGCCAGCAGCCAAGGCAGGGGGCTGAACACTGAAGCTTTCTTT
few	13	TRBV7-9	TRBJ1-1	NA	CASSLGGGIEAFF	TGTGCCAGCAGCTTAGGTGGCGGGATTGAAGCTTTCTTT
NA	15	TRBV28	TRBJ1-5	NA	CASSFHQGFNQPQHF	TGTGCCAGCAGTTTTCATCAGGGGTTCAATCAGCCCCAGCATTTT
NA	14	TRBV27	TRBJ1-4	NA	CASSLQGVNEKLFF	TGTGCCAGCAGTCTACAGGGCGTTAATGAAAAACTGTTTTTT
NA	19	TRBV27	TRBJ2-2	TRBD2	CASSPLPASGRARPGELFF	TGTGCCAGCAGTCCCCTCCCGGCTAGCGGGAGGGCCCGCCCCGGGGAGCTGTTTTTT
NA	15	TRBV5-1	TRBJ1-1	TRBD1	CASSPLQGAPTEAFF	TGCGCCAGCAGCCCTCTACAGGGGGCCCCCACTGAAGCTTTCTTT
NA	14	TRBV30	TRBJ2-1	TRBD2	CAWSFSGRAHEQFF	TGTGCCTGGAGTTTTAGCGGGAGGGCGCATGAGCAGTTCTTC
NA	13	TRBV29-1	TRBJ1-1	NA	CSVEAVMNTEAFF	TGCAGCGTTGAAGCTGTAATGAACACTGAAGCTTTCTTT
NA	16	TRBV7-9	TRBJ2-5	TRBD1	CASSPAGTGGRETQYF	TGTGCCAGCAGCCCCGCCGGGACAGGGGGCAGAGAGACCCAGTACTTC
NA	15	TRBV29-1	TRBJ2-3	TRBD2	CSVAPSGRYTDTQYF	TGCAGCGTTGCGCCGAGCGGGAGGTATACAGATACGCAGTATTTT
NA	15	TRBV28	TRBJ2-7	TRBD2	CASSLWTSGSREQYF	TGTGCCAGCAGTTTATGGACTAGCGGGAGCCGCGAGCAGTACTTC
NA	14	TRBV19	TRBJ2-3	NA	CATAAQHSTDTQYF	TGTGCCACTGCGGCCCAGCATAGCACAGATACGCAGTATTTT
once	15	TRBV28	TRBJ2-5	NA	CASSTGQITKETQYF	TGTGCCAGCAGCACCGGACAGATAACAAAAGAGACCCAGTACTTC
NA	11	TRBV6-5	TRBJ1-5	NA	CASSGPGLQHF	TGTGCCAGCAGCGGCCCAGGCCTCCAGCATTTT
NA	14	TRBV5-1	TRBJ2-5	TRBD2	CASSRGTSGETQYF	TGCGCCAGCAGCCGAGGGACTAGCGGAGAGACCCAGTACTTC
NA	15	TRBV5-1	TRBJ2-7	TRBD1	CASSWAGTGADEQYF	TGCGCCAGCAGCTGGGCCGGGACAGGGGCGGACGAGCAGTACTTC
NA	15	TRBV18	TRBJ2-7	TRBD1	CASSPRGTGGGEQYF	TGTGCCAGCTCACCACGAGGGACAGGGGGCGGCGAGCAGTACTTC
NA	15	TRBV7-8	TRBJ2-3	TRBD2	CASSLVGLAGDTQYF	TGTGCCAGCAGCTTAGTGGGACTAGCAGGAGATACGCAGTATTTT
NA	15	TRBV18	TRBJ1-1	NA	CASSPPNIQDTEAFF	TGTGCCAGCTCACCACCTAATATTCAGGACACTGAAGCTTTCTTT
NA	15	TRBV15	TRBJ2-7	TRBD1	CATSRNRDRSHEQYF	TGTGCCACCAGCAGGAACCGGGACAGGTCCCACGAGCAGTACTTC
NA	16	TRBV4-1	TRBJ2-3	NA	CASSQAGRDPGDTQYF	TGCGCCAGCAGCCAAGCTGGGCGGGACCCGGGCGATACGCAGTATTTT
few	15	TRBV7-9	TRBJ1-3	NA	CASSLEGRTGNTIYF	TGTGCCAGCAGCTTGGAGGGACGAACTGGAAACACCATATATTTT
NA	15	TRBV11-1	TRBJ2-6	NA	CASSPHRAGANVLTF	TGTGCCAGCAGCCCCCACAGGGCTGGGGCCAACGTCCTGACTTTC
once	15	TRBV6-5	TRBJ1-5	TRBD1	CASSYRQGSNQPQHF	TGTGCCAGCAGTTATCGACAGGGTAGCAATCAGCCCCAGCATTTT
NA	14	TRBV7-2	TRBJ2-3	TRBD1	CASSLGTGPDTQYF	TGTGCCAGCAGCCTCGGGACAGGGCCAGATACGCAGTATTTT
NA	14	TRBV5-1	TRBJ2-3	NA	CASSFTGDTDTQYF	TGCGCCAGCAGCTTCACGGGGGACACAGATACGCAGTATTTT
NA	17	TRBV7-2	TRBJ2-3	TRBD2	CASRGFGTSGRTDTQYF	TGTGCCAGCAGGGGCTTCGGGACTAGCGGGAGAACAGATACGCAGTATTTT
NA	12	TRBV11-2	TRBJ1-1	NA	CASSELGSGAFF	TGTGCCAGCAGCGAGCTTGGCTCGGGAGCTTTCTTT
NA	16	TRBV4-1	TRBJ2-3	TRBD2	CASSQIYLAGADTQYF	TGCGCCAGCAGCCAAATTTACTTAGCGGGAGCTGATACGCAGTATTTT
once	14	TRBV2	TRBJ1-2	NA	CASSDHGGLQGYTF	TGTGCCAGCAGCGATCATGGAGGTTTGCAGGGCTACACCTTC
NA	14	TRBV29-1	TRBJ2-2	TRBD1	CSVIRDSGTGELFF	TGCAGCGTCATCCGGGACAGTGGTACCGGGGAGCTGTTTTTT
NA	15	TRBV28	TRBJ2-1	NA	CASKRGGVGYNEQFF	TGTGCCAGCAAAAGAGGAGGGGTCGGGTACAATGAGCAGTTCTTC
NA	14	TRBV5-5	TRBJ2-3	NA	CASSLYSETDTQYF	TGTGCCAGCAGCTTATATTCTGAGACAGATACGCAGTATTTT
NA	16	TRBV5-1	TRBJ2-5	TRBD2	CANSWAASGPQETQYF	TGCGCCAACAGCTGGGCGGCTAGCGGGCCGCAAGAGACCCAGTACTTC
NA	13	TRBV7-9	TRBJ1-5	NA	CASSGMGDQPQHF	TGTGCCAGCAGCGGGATGGGAGATCAGCCCCAGCATTTT
NA	15	TRBV23-1	TRBJ2-7	NA	CASSHCGGVTYEQYF	TGCGCCAGCAGTCATTGCGGCGGGGTGACCTACGAGCAGTACTTC
NA	13	TRBV28	TRBJ2-3	NA	CASLDRPTDTQYF	TGTGCCAGCCTCGACAGACCCACAGATACGCAGTATTTT
NA	15	TRBV27	TRBJ2-7	TRBD2	CASRGGLAGLREQYF	TGTGCCAGCAGAGGGGGACTAGCGGGATTGCGGGAGCAGTACTTC
NA	17	TRBV28	TRBJ1-3	NA	CASSSGSDSYSGNTIYF	TGTGCCAGCAGTTCGGGTTCGGACAGCTACTCTGGAAACACCATATATTTT
NA	14	TRBV7-9	TRBJ2-7	TRBD1	CASSPGTGAYEQYF	TGTGCCAGCAGCCCCGGGACAGGGGCCTACGAGCAGTACTTC
once	13	TRBV29-1	TRBJ2-1	TRBD2	CSVVPAGRGEQFF	TGCAGCGTTGTTCCAGCGGGACGAGGTGAGCAGTTCTTC
NA	15	TRBV25-1	TRBJ1-6	NA	CASSETGWPSSPLHF	TGTGCCAGCAGTGAAACAGGGTGGCCTAGTTCACCCCTCCACTTT
NA	15	TRBV5-8	TRBJ2-3	TRBD2	CASSLYAGGGDTQYF	TGTGCCAGCAGCTTGTATGCGGGAGGAGGGGATACGCAGTATTTT